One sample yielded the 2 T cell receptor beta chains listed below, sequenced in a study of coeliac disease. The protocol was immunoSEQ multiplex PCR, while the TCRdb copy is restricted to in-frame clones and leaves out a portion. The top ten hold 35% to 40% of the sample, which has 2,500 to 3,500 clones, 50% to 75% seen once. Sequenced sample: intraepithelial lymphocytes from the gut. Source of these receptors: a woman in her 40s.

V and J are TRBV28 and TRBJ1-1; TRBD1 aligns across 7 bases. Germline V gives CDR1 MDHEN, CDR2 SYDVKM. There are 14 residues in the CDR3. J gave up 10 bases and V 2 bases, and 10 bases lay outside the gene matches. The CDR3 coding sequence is TGTGCCAGCAGTTTACCCCCAGGGGGTTCTGGAGCTTTCTTT. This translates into CASSLPPGGSGAFF.

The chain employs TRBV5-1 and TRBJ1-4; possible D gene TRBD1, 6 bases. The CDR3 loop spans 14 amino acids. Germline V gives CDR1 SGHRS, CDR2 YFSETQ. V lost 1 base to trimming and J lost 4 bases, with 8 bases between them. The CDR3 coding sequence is TGCGCCAGCAGCTTGCAGGGGCATAATGAAAAACTGTTTTTT. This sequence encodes CASSLQGHNEKLFF. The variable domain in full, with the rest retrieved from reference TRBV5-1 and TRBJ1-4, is KAGVTQTPRYLIKTRGQQVTLSCSPISGHRSVSWYQQTPGQGLQFLFEYFSETQRNKGNFPGRFSGRQFSNSRSEMNVSTLELGDSALYLCASSLQGHNEKLFFGSGTQLSVL.